This T cell receptor (beta chain) was sequenced for a study of OX40 agonist ivuxolimab in advanced cancers. Overall study: Allowance was made for prior anti-PD-1, anti-PD-L1 or anti-CTLA-4 therapy, and roughly 40% had some. Partial responses occurred in Three dose-escalation patients, one with hepatocellular carcinoma and two with cutaneous melanoma.

Here immunoSEQ multiplex PCR was the method, and the copy in TCRdb shows in-frame clones only, minus some. The sample lists more than 45,000 clones; 82% were seen once. Blood samples were obtained at baseline, cycle 4 day 1, and cycle 7 day 1. This specimen was CD4+ or CD8+ T cells sorted from blood, taken in a trial of the OX40 agonist ivuxolimab. The source is an adult with an advanced solid tumor such as melanoma, head and neck, liver or kidney cancer.

The CDR3 is CASSPARGGGYTF. CDR3 DNA sequence: TGTGCCAGTAGTCCCGCGAGGGGAGGCGGCTACACCTTC. The chain is built from TRBV19 and TRBJ1-2, with a weak D call TRBD1 (5 bases). CDR1 LNHDA and CDR2 SQIVND come from the germline V gene (reference sequence). The CDR3 totals 13 residues. Trimming left V 5 bases short and J 8 bases short, with 15 bases between.